This entry lists 26 T cell receptor beta chains sequenced from one sample in a study of T cells in Graves' hyperthyroidism and ophthalmopathy. TCR beta CDR3 regions were amplified from RNA. First-round RT-PCR with HTBI primers amplified the TCR CDR3 region. TCRdb fed the multiplex PCR reads into MiXCR, producing one record per CDR3 protein. This sample carries around 450,000 distinct CDR3 sequences, approximately 14% of them seen once, and the ten largest clones take 7.5% to 8%. The sequenced sample was blood. The receptors originated from a woman aged 18-29 years with Graves' hyperthyroidism.

Many counts were recorded for this clonotype. The gene calls are TRBV11-2 and TRBJ2-1; 10 positions agree with TRBD2. V trimming: 6 bases; J trimming: 7 bases; junction bases outside the gene matches: 12. CDR1 SGHAT and CDR2 FQNNGV come from the germline V gene. The CDR3 contains 16 residues. The CDR3 DNA sequence: TGTGCCAGCAGTCTAAGTTTAGCGGGGGGCTTGAATGAGCAGTTCTTC. It codes for CASSLSLAGGLNEQFF.

Only a few counts were recorded for this clonotype. This sequence joins TRBV11-1 and TRBJ1-6; 8 nucleotides match TRBD1. V lost 3 bases to trimming and J lost 2 bases; unmatched junction nucleotides: 3. The CDR3 runs to 16 residues. CDR1 is SGHAT and CDR2 is FQDESV in the germline V gene (reference sequence). CDR3 residues: CASSFTGGTYNSPLHF. CDR3 nucleotides: TGTGCCAGCAGCTTTACAGGGGGTACCTATAATTCACCCCTCCACTTT.

The rearrangement joins TRBV7-2 to TRBJ1-5; D gene unclear. Trimming cost V 1 base and J 3 bases, with 7 bases left between them. This CDR3 is 14 amino acids long. CDR1 is SGHTA and CDR2 is FQGNSA in the germline V gene. The CDR3 here is CASSLDSINQPQHF. The CDR3, as DNA: TGTGCCAGCAGCTTAGACAGCATCAATCAGCCCCAGCATTTT.

This clonotype occurred a few times. The chain combines TRBV4-2 with TRBJ2-7; 10 bases align to TRBD1. The germline V gene encodes CDR1 LGHNA and CDR2 YNFKEQ. This CDR3 comprises 13 residues. Trimming at V came to 6 bases and at J to 7 bases, leaving 6 bases not matched to a gene. Written as DNA, the CDR3 is TGTGCCAGCAGTGGGACAGGGGCTCGGGAGCAGTACTTC. Protein: CASSGTGAREQYF.

This clonotype was observed many times. The rearrangement joins TRBV27 to TRBJ1-6; TRBD1 agrees at 9 bases. Unmatched junction bases numbered 13, after V lost 6 bases and J lost 10 bases. CDR3 length: 16 residues. From germline, CDR1 is MNHEY and CDR2 SMNVEV (reference sequence). CDR3 nucleotide sequence: TGTGCCAGCAGCCGCCGACAGGGGGAAAGTCCATCACCCCTCCACTTT. Protein sequence: CASSRRQGESPSPLHF.

This clonotype occurred many times. This sequence joins TRBV2 and TRBJ1-4; 7 nucleotides align to TRBD1. The V gene end was trimmed by 10 bases and the J gene end by 3 bases; junction bases not matched to a gene: 5. CDR3 length: 13 residues. Germline loops: CDR1 SNHLY, CDR2 FYNNEI. As DNA, the CDR3 is TGTGCCAACAACAGGGGACCTAATGAAAAACTGTTTTTT. Translation gives CANNRGPNEKLFF.

This chain connects TRBV5-1 to TRBJ2-2; TRBD1 might be the D (5 bases). The V end lost 9 bases, the J end lost 6 bases, and 15 bases lay between the germline ends. This CDR3 region has 13 residues. CDR1 SGHRS and CDR2 YFSETQ come from the germline V gene. CDR3 nucleotide sequence: TGCGCCACAAAGGGGTCGGGCGCCGGGGAGCTGTTTTTT. Its protein product is CATKGSGAGELFF. The full variable domain, completed using reference TRBV5-1 and TRBJ2-2, is KAGVTQTPRYLIKTRGQQVTLSCSPISGHRSVSWYQQTPGQGLQFLFEYFSETQRNKGNFPGRFSGRQFSNSRSEMNVSTLELGDSALYLCATKGSGAGELFFGEGSRLTVL.

The CDR3 DNA sequence: TGCGCCAGCAGTACGGACAGGTCTGGAAACACCATATATTTT. This translates into CASSTDRSGNTIYF. The rearrangement uses TRBV10-1 and TRBJ1-3; TRBD1 matches at 7 bases. Germline V CDR1 and CDR2: WNHNN, SYGVQD (reference sequence). CDR3 length: 14 residues. With V trimmed by 5 bases and J by 1 base, 2 bases remained unmatched.

This clonotype has at least ten counts. This sequence joins TRBV4-2 and TRBJ2-7; no clear D gene. Trimming removed 6 bases from V and 0 bases from J, with 12 bases in between. The CDR3 is 14 residues long. Germline V gene lookup returns CDR1 LGHNA and CDR2 YNFKEQ. The CDR3 is CASRVGISSYEQYF. DNA for the CDR3: TGTGCCAGCAGAGTCGGAATTAGCTCCTACGAGCAGTACTTC.

This clonotype was detected a few times. The rearrangement links TRBV29-1 to TRBJ2-1; 12 bases are shared with TRBD2. The CDR3 covers 14 residues. V dropped 7 bases and J dropped 8; count of bases not matched to a gene: 9. In germline, CDR1 is SQVTM, CDR2 ANQGSEA. CDR3 nucleotide sequence: TGCAGCGGGAATGGGGGACTAGCGGGTTATGAGCAGTTCTTC. Translation gives CSGNGGLAGYEQFF.

This clonotype was seen many times. This chain links TRBV30 with TRBJ2-1; the D gene is possibly TRBD1 (5 bases). Germline-derived CDR1 and CDR2 are GTSNPN and SVGIG (reference sequence). This CDR3 is built from 10 residues. Trimming shortened V by 2 bases and J by 10 bases, and 6 bases separated the two germline ends. In DNA form, the CDR3 reads TGTGCCTGGAGTCAGGGAGAGCAGTTCTTC. The encoded protein is CAWSQGEQFF. Full variable domain (remainder filled in from reference TRBV30 and TRBJ2-1): SQTIHQWPATLVQPVGSPLSLECTVEGTSNPNLYWYRQAAGRGLQLLFYSVGIGQISSEVPQNLSASRPQDRQFILSSKKLLLSDSGFYLCAWSQGEQFFGPGTRLTVL.

This clonotype was counted at least ten times. CDR3 region: CASSPQRENTEAFF. The CDR3 DNA reads as TGTGCCAGCTCACCACAGCGAGAGAACACTGAAGCTTTCTTT. The chain is built from TRBV18 and TRBJ1-1, with D uncertain. Germline assignment: CDR1 KGHSH and CDR2 LQKENI. V gave up 1 base and J gave up 1 base, with 7 bases separating them. CDR3 length equals 14 residues.

This clonotype was picked up a small number of times. The chain uses TRBV20-1 and TRBJ2-1; TRBD1 matches 7 bases. Looked up from germline, CDR1 is DFQATT and CDR2 is SNEGSKA (reference sequence). J lost 2 bases, V lost 6 bases, and 13 bases had no gene match. The CDR3 totals 16 residues. This chain's CDR3 is CSAPHRTGVAYNEQFF. Here the CDR3 DNA reads TGCAGTGCCCCCCACCGAACAGGGGTCGCCTACAATGAGCAGTTCTTC.

This clonotype was picked up many times. The V gene is TRBV3-1, the J gene TRBJ2-7; D assignment may be TRBD1 or TRBD2 (6 bases each). Deletions cut 3 bases from V and 5 bases from J, with 11 bases between. The CDR3 sequence is 13 residues long. Germline V gene sequence: CDR1 LGHDT, CDR2 YNNKEL (reference sequence). The CDR3 loop reads CASSHRGANEQYF. CDR3 coding DNA: TGTGCCAGCAGCCATAGGGGGGCAAACGAGCAGTACTTC.

This clonotype was detected ten times or more. V gene TRBV4-1 combines with J gene TRBJ1-1, with D possibly TRBD1 on 6 matching bases. Per germline, CDR1 MGHRA and CDR2 YSYEKL. The CDR3 runs 16 residues. V lost 0 bases, J lost 0 bases, and 11 bases lay in between. The CDR3 loop reads CASSQDEGTLNTEAFF. The CDR3, as DNA: TGCGCCAGCAGCCAAGATGAGGGGACATTGAACACTGAAGCTTTCTTT.

This clonotype showed up many times. The chain couples TRBV2 to TRBJ2-1; TRBD1 or TRBD2 may be the D gene (5 bases each). With 6 bases removed from V and 7 bases from J, the gap between germline ends came to 16 bases. The germline CDR1 and CDR2 sequences are SNHLY and FYNNEI. This CDR3 is built from 14 residues. CDR3 region: CASRAGTLRNEQFF. The DNA for the CDR3 is TGTGCCAGCAGGGCCGGGACCTTGAGGAATGAGCAGTTCTTC.

This clonotype was counted a few times. This sequence may be a read error, since a much larger clone differs from it by one base. The gene calls are TRBV28 and TRBJ1-2; the D gene is possibly TRBD1 (6 bases). The CDR3 is made up of 12 amino acids. Germline CDR1 reads MDHEN; CDR2 reads SYDVKM. The V and J ends lost 4 bases and 5 bases respectively, with 8 bases between them. The CDR3 DNA is TGTGCCAGCAGTTGGCAGGGGTATGGCTACACCTTC. This encodes CASSWQGYGYTF.

This rearrangement joins TRBV12-3 or TRBV12-4 to TRBJ2-3; 8 nucleotides align to TRBD2. CDR3 length equals 15 residues. Unmatched junction bases numbered 7, after V lost 5 bases and J lost 3 bases. The CDR3 spells CASSRAGVLTDTQYF. CDR3 DNA: TGTGCCAGCAGTCGAGCGGGAGTTCTGACAGATACGCAGTATTTT.

This clonotype was detected ten times or more. One base away lies a much larger clone, so this may be a sequencing read error. CDR3 loop: CASSLESDTQYF. The CDR3 region has the DNA TGTGCCAGCAGCTTAGAATCAGATACGCAGTATTTT. The chain joins TRBV7-9 to TRBJ2-3; the D is unclear. The CDR3 has 12 amino acids. V was clipped by 1 base and J by 4 bases, with 3 bases between them. Germline V gene data show CDR1 as SEHNR and CDR2 as FQNEAQ (reference sequence).

This clonotype showed up many times. V and J are TRBV6-1 and TRBJ2-2, with D possibly TRBD2 on 6 matching bases. V lost 2 bases, J lost 3 bases, and 13 bases lay in between. The CDR3 length is 16 residues. Germline CDR1 and CDR2: MNHNS and SASEGT. CDR3 sequence reads: CASSEREFGDTGELFF. CDR3 nucleotide sequence: TGTGCCAGCAGTGAACGGGAGTTTGGGGACACCGGGGAGCTGTTTTTT.

This sequence joins TRBV10-3 and TRBJ2-5; TRBD2 might be the D (5 bases). This CDR3 is built from 14 residues. Trimming removed 10 bases at V and 0 bases at J, with 15 bases between. Per the germline V gene, CDR1 is ENHRY and CDR2 is SYGVKD. The CDR3 nucleotides are TGTGCCAGCACCCCGACGGGAAACCAAGAGACCCAGTACTTC. This translates into CASTPTGNQETQYF.

This clonotype was observed at least ten times. The CDR3, as DNA: TGTGCCAGCAGCCGAGCGTTCCGACAGAACACTGAAGCTTTCTTT. It is translated as CASSRAFRQNTEAFF. The chain carries TRBV7-9 and TRBJ1-1, with no clear D. This CDR3 has 15 residues. Between the trimmed V and J ends, which lost 5 bases and 1 base, there was a span of 14 bases. Looked up from germline, CDR1 is SEHNR and CDR2 is FQNEAQ (reference sequence).

The table lists this clonotype with many counts. The chain joins TRBV3-1 to TRBJ2-6; tentatively, D is TRBD1 or TRBD2 (5 bases each). With 3 bases removed from V and 2 bases from J, the gap between germline ends came to 11 bases. CDR1 LGHDT and CDR2 YNNKEL come from the germline V gene (reference sequence). The CDR3 length is 16 residues. Here the CDR3 reads CASSQTGAAGANVLTF. DNA for the CDR3: TGTGCCAGCAGCCAGACCGGGGCAGCTGGGGCCAACGTCCTGACTTTC. The full variable domain, in which reference TRBV3-1 and TRBJ2-6 provide the parts outside the CDR3, is DTAVSQTPKYLVTQMGNDKSIKCEQNLGHDTMYWYKQDSKKFLKIMFSYNNKELIINETVPNRFSPKSPDKAHLNLHINSLELGDSAVYFCASSQTGAAGANVLTFGAGSRLTVL.

This clonotype was recorded many times. V usage is TRBV6-1 and J usage is TRBJ1-2; 9 positions agree with TRBD1. Germline V gives CDR1 MNHNS, CDR2 SASEGT. The CDR3 loop spans 17 amino acids. J gave up 1 base and V 5 bases, and 11 bases lay outside the gene matches. The CDR3 DNA reads as TGTGCCAGCAGTCCTGGACAGGGGAAGCCCGATAACTATGGCTACACCTTC. It yields the protein CASSPGQGKPDNYGYTF.

The rearrangement joins TRBV18 to TRBJ2-5; possibly TRBD2 for D (5 bases). Trimming removed 2 bases from V and 0 bases from J, with 13 bases in between. This CDR3 contains 16 residues. The germline V gene has CDR1 KGHSH and CDR2 LQKENI. The DNA of the CDR3 is TGTGCCAGCTCACCAGAGGGCTACACGTACCAAGAGACCCAGTACTTC. Protein product: CASSPEGYTYQETQYF.

The V and J genes are TRBV19 and TRBJ1-2; tentative D call: TRBD1 (5 bases). The CDR3 runs 15 residues. V gave up 4 bases and J gave up 0 bases, with 12 bases separating them. Germline CDR1 and CDR2: LNHDA and SQIVND (reference sequence). This CDR3 reads CASSRGRQTNYGYTF. DNA for the CDR3: TGTGCCAGTAGTAGGGGTCGACAGACTAACTATGGCTACACCTTC.